The 14 T cell receptor beta chains reported below all come from one sample, sequenced in a study of beta chain features in type 1 diabetes. The entirety of the isolated RNA underwent reverse transcription, so expressed TCRB transcripts were sequenced. Using immunoSEQ multiplex PCR, the repertoire was profiled, and TCRdb retains in-frame clones only, with some absent. Of 900,000 or so clones in the sample, under 20% are singletons; the top ten hold around 0.02%. The sample was naive CD4+ T cells from blood. These receptors all come from a woman between 18 and 30 years old in good health.

This clone has more than one count but fewer than ten. The identical CDR3 is also encoded by other nucleotide sequences in the sample. The chain combines TRBV28 with TRBJ2-3; D is undetermined. Germline loops: CDR1 MDHEN, CDR2 SYDVKM. The CDR3 has 11 residues. Trimming shortened V by 1 base and J by 7 bases, and 3 bases separated the two germline ends. The CDR3 nucleotides read TGTGCCAGCAGTTTATCAAATACGCAGTATTTT. Its protein product is CASSLSNTQYF.

CDR3 bases: TGCAGTGCTAGACCGGTGGAGACCCAGTACTTC. This codes for CSARPVETQYF. The V gene is TRBV20-1, the J gene TRBJ2-5; D not certain. The V end lost 2 bases, the J end lost 5 bases, and 6 bases lay between the germline ends. The CDR3 is made up of 11 amino acids. Per germline, CDR1 DFQATT and CDR2 SNEGSKA (reference sequence).

The chain recombines TRBV7-2 with TRBJ2-1, with no clear D. Germline assignment: CDR1 SGHTA and CDR2 FQGNSA. This CDR3 contains 12 residues. V was clipped by 5 bases and J by 6 bases, with 8 bases between them. This CDR3 is CASSAMGNEQFF. CDR3 DNA sequence: TGTGCCAGCAGCGCCATGGGCAATGAGCAGTTCTTC.

This clone was picked up a small number of times. One junction end does not reproduce the germline sequence, and a read error may be involved. The chain combines TRBV29-1 with TRBJ1-3, with 8 bases fitting TRBD1. Germline V gene data show CDR1 as SQVTM and CDR2 as ANQGSEA. This CDR3 is built from 14 residues. As DNA, the CDR3 is TGCAGCGTAGAAGACAGGGGCCGAGGAAACACCATATATTTT. It yields the protein CSVEDRGRGNTIYF.

The genes are TRBV28 and TRBJ2-7; possibly TRBD2 for D (5 bases). Trimming took 5 bases from V and 4 from J, leaving 15 bases between them. The CDR3 totals 14 residues. Germline lookup yields CDR1 MDHEN and CDR2 SYDVKM. Here the CDR3 reads CASSQGLWEYEQYF. The CDR3 nucleotides are TGTGCCAGCAGTCAAGGTCTGTGGGAGTACGAGCAGTACTTC.

This clone was picked up a small number of times. The chain uses TRBV19 and TRBJ2-3; D is uncertain. Germline assignment: CDR1 LNHDA and CDR2 SQIVND (reference sequence). Deletions cut 7 bases from V and 0 bases from J, with 5 bases between. CDR3 length equals 12 residues. The CDR3 DNA reads as TGTGCCAGTACCGGAAGCACAGATACGCAGTATTTT. Amino acid sequence: CASTGSTDTQYF.

This clone occurred a few times. This chain uses TRBV2 with TRBJ2-1; tentative D call: TRBD2 (5 bases). The V end was cut by 6 bases, the J end by 10 bases, with 16 bases between. This CDR3 is 13 amino acids long. Germline CDR1 is SNHLY and CDR2 is FYNNEI. CDR3 DNA sequence: TGTGCCAGCAGGGCCTCTAGCTGGTGGGAGCAGTTCTTC. Protein product: CASRASSWWEQFF.

The CDR3 region is CATSREGARQAQHF. CDR3 DNA sequence: TGTGCCACCAGCAGAGAGGGGGCTCGACAGGCCCAGCATTTT. The J gene is TRBJ1-5, the V gene TRBV15, with a weak D call TRBD1 (6 bases). V gave up 0 bases and J gave up 11 bases, with 14 bases separating them. Per the germline V gene, CDR1 is LNHNV and CDR2 is YYDKDF (reference sequence). CDR3 length equals 14 residues.

Only a few counts were recorded for this clone. The chain joins TRBV11-2 to TRBJ2-1, with TRBD2 matching over 8 bases. The CDR3 covers 15 residues. Germline V lookup: CDR1 SGHAT, CDR2 FQNNGV. The junction had 5 bases not matched to a gene; V was cut back by 6 bases and J by 1 base. In nucleotides, the CDR3 is TGTGCCAGCAGAACGAGCGGGAGTTCCTACAATGAGCAGTTCTTC. It yields the protein CASRTSGSSYNEQFF.

The chain combines TRBV25-1 with TRBJ2-6; 8 bases are a match to TRBD1. The CDR3 runs 15 residues. Losses at the gene ends were 6 bases for V and 4 bases for J; bases not matched to a gene: 5. The germline V gene encodes CDR1 MGHDK and CDR2 SYGVNS. For the CDR3, the DNA is TGTGCCAGCAGACAGACAGGGGCGGGGGCCAACGTCCTGACTTTC. Translated, it gives CASRQTGAGANVLTF. Supplemented by reference TRBV25-1 and TRBJ2-6, the full variable domain reads EADIYQTPRYLVIGTGKKITLECSQTMGHDKMYWYQQDPGMELHLIHYSYGVNSTEKGDLSSESTVSRIRTEHFPLTLESARPSHTSQYLCASRQTGAGANVLTFGAGSRLTVL.

This clone has a single count. The chain uses TRBV7-2 and TRBJ2-5; 7 positions agree with TRBD1. The CDR3 runs to 14 residues. CDR1 and CDR2 from the germline V gene are SGHTA and FQGNSA. V trimming: 3 bases; J trimming: 2 bases; junction bases outside the gene matches: 3. CDR3 bases: TGTGCCAGCAGCTTCCTGGGACAGCAAGAGACCCAGTACTTC. It yields the protein CASSFLGQQETQYF.

The chain combines TRBV2 with TRBJ2-1; 12 bases fit TRBD2. Germline CDR1 is SNHLY and CDR2 is FYNNEI. CDR3 size: 18 residues. Germline trimming cut 2 bases from V and 4 bases from J; bases unmatched to any gene: 9. In nucleotides, the CDR3 is TGTGCCAGCAGTGAAAGGGCGCCCGGGACTAGCGGGTACAATGAGCAGTTCTTC. Translating it yields CASSERAPGTSGYNEQFF. Drawing the rest from reference TRBV2 and TRBJ2-1, the complete variable domain is EPEVTQTPSHQVTQMGQEVILRCVPISNHLYFYWYRQILGQKVEFLVSFYNNEISEKSEIFDDQFSVERPDGSNFTLKIRSTKLEDSAMYFCASSERAPGTSGYNEQFFGPGTRLTVL.

This clone was detected only a few times. V usage is TRBV7-9 and J usage is TRBJ2-7; TRBD1 matches at 8 bases. V gave up 5 bases and J gave up 3 bases; unmatched junction bases: 6. The CDR3 length is 14 residues. Germline V gene sequence: CDR1 SEHNR, CDR2 FQNEAQ (reference sequence). The CDR3 sequence is CASSDRTGYYEQYF. The CDR3 DNA sequence: TGTGCCAGCAGCGATCGGACAGGGTACTACGAGCAGTACTTC.

The chain is built from TRBV7-6 and TRBJ2-5, with D uncertain. The germline V gene encodes CDR1 SGHVS and CDR2 FNYEAQ. CDR3 length equals 12 residues. V was cut by 4 bases and J by 5 bases, with 8 bases left in between. For the CDR3, the DNA is TGTGCCAGCAGCTCCACTACGGAGACCCAGTACTTC. Protein product: CASSSTTETQYF.